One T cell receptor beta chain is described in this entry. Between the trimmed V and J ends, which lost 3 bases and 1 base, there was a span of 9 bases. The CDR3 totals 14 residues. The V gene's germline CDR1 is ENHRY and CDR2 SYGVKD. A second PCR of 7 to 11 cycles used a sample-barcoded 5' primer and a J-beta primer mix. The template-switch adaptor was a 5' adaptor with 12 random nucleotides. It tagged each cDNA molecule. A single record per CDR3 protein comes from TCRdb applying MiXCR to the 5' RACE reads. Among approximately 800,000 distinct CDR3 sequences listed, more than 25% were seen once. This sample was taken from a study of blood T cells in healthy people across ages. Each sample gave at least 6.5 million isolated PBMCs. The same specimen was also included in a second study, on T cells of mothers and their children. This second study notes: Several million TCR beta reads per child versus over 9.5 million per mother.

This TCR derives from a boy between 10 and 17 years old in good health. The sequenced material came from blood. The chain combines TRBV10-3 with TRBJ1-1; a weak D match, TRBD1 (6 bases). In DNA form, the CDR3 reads TGTGCCATCAGTGATCAGGACAGGAACACTGAAGCTTTCTTT. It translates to CAISDQDRNTEAFF.